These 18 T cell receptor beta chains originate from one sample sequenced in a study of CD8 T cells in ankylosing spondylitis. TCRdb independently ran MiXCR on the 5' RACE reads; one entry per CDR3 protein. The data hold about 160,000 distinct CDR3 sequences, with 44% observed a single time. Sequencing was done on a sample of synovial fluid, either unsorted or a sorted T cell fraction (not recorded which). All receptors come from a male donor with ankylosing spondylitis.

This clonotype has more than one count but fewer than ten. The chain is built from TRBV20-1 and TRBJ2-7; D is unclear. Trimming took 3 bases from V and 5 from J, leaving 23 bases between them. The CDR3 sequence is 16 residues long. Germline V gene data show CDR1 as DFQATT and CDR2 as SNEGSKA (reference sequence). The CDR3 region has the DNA TGCAGTGCTAGGCCCGTGGAGAGCCTTGCCCCCCACGAGCAGTACTTC. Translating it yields CSARPVESLAPHEQYF.

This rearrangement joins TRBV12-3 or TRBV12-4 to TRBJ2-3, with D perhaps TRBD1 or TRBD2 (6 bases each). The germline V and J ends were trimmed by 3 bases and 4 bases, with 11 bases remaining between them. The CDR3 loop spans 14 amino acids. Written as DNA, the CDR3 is TGTGCCAGCAGTTTTCTGGGGGGCGCAGATACGCAGTATTTT. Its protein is CASSFLGGADTQYF.

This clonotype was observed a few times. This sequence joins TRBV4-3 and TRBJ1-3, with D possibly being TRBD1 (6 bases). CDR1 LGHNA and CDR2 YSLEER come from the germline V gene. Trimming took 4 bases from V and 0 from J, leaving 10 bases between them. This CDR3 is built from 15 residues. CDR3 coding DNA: TGCGCCAGCAGCCTCTTGACAGGCTCTGGAAACACCATATATTTT. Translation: CASSLLTGSGNTIYF.

The CDR3 region has the DNA TGTGCCAGCAGCTTAAATCGGGGGCCCCGGGGGCCTTACGAGCAGTACTTC. Translating it yields CASSLNRGPRGPYEQYF. V gene TRBV7-9 combines with J gene TRBJ2-7, with D perhaps assigned TRBD1 or TRBD2 (6 bases each). This CDR3 is built from 17 residues. The germline gives CDR1 SEHNR, CDR2 FQNEAQ (reference sequence). With 2 bases removed from V and 4 bases from J, the gap between germline ends came to 21 bases.

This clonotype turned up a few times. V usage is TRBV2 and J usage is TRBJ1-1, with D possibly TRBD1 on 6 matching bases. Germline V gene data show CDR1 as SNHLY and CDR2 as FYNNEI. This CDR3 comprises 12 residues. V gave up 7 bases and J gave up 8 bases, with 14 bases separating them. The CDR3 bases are TGTGCCAGCATTAAATGGACAGAAGAAGCTTTCTTT. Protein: CASIKWTEEAFF.

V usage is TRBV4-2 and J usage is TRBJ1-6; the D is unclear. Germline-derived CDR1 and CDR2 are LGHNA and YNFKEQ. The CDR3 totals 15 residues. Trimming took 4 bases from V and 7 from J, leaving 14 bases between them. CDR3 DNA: TGTGCCAGCAGCCCAGGCCTTGCAGAAAATTCACCCCTCCACTTT. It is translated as CASSPGLAENSPLHF.

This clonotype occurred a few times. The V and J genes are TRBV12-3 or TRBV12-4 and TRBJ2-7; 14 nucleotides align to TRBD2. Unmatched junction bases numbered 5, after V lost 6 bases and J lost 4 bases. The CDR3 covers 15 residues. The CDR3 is CASSPGTSGSYEQYF. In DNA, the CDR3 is TGTGCCAGCAGCCCAGGGACTAGCGGGAGTTACGAGCAGTACTTC.

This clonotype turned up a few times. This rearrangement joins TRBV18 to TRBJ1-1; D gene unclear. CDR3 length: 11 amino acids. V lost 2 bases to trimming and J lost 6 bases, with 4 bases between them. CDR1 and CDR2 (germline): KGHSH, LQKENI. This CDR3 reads CASSPVAEAFF. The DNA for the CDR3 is TGTGCCAGCTCACCAGTGGCTGAAGCTTTCTTT.

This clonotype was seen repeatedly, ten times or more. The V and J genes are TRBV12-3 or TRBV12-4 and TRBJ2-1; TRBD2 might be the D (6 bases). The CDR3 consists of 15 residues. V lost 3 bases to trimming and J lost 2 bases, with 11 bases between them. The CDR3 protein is CASSLEGSPYNEQFF. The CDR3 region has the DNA TGTGCCAGCAGTTTGGAGGGGTCCCCCTACAATGAGCAGTTCTTC.

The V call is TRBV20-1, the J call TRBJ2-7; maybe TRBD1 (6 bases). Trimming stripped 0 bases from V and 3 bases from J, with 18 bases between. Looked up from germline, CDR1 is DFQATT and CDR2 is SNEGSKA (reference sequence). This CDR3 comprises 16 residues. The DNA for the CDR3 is TGCAGTGCTAGAGACCCCCGAACTACAGGGAGCTACGAGCAGTACTTC. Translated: CSARDPRTTGSYEQYF.

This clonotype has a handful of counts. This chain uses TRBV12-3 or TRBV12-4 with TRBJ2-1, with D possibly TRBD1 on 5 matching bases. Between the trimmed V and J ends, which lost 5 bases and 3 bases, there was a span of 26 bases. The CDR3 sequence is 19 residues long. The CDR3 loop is CASSPQVKVSLPVYNEQFF. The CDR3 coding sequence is TGTGCCAGCAGTCCACAGGTTAAGGTATCTCTCCCGGTCTACAATGAGCAGTTCTTC.

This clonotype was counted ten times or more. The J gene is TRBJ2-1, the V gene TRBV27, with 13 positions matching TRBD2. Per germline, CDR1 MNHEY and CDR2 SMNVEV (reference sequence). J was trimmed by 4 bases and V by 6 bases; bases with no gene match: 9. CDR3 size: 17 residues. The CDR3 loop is CASRTGTSGDPYNEQFF. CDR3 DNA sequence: TGTGCCAGCAGAACCGGGACTAGCGGGGATCCTTACAATGAGCAGTTCTTC.

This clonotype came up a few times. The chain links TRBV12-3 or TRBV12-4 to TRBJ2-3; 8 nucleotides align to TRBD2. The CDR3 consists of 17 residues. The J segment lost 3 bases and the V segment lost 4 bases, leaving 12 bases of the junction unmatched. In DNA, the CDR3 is TGTGCCAGCAGTTCTCCGGCCTCCGGGAGGGCGACAGATACGCAGTATTTT. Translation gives CASSSPASGRATDTQYF.

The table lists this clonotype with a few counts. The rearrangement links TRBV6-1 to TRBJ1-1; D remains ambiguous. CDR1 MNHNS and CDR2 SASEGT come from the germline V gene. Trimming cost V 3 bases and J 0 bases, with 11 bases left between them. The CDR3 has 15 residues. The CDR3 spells CASSDTQGLNTEAFF. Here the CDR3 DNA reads TGTGCCAGCAGTGACACACAAGGCCTGAACACTGAAGCTTTCTTT.

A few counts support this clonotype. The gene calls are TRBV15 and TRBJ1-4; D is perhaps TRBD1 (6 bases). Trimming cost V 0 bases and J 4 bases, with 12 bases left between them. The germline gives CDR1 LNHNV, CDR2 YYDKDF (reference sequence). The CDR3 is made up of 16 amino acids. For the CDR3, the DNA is TGTGCCACCAGCAGAGAGACAGAAGGGGGTAATGAAAAACTGTTTTTT. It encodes CATSRETEGGNEKLFF. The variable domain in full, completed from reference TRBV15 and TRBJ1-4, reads DAMVIQNPRYQVTQFGKPVTLSCSQTLNHNVMYWYQQKSSQAPKLLFHYYDKDFNNEADTPDNFQSRRPNTSFCFLDIRSPGLGDTAMYLCATSRETEGGNEKLFFGSGTQLSVL.

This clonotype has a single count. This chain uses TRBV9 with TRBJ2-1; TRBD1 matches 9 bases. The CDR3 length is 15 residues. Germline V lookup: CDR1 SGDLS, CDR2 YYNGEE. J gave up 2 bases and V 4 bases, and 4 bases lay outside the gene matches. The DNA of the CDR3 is TGTGCCAGCAGCCCGGACAGGGGTGCCTACAATGAGCAGTTCTTC. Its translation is CASSPDRGAYNEQFF.

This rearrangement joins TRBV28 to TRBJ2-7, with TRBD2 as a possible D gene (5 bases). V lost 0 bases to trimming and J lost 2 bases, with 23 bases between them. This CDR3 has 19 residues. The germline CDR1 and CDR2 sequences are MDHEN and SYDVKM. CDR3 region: CASSLWSLHSEPNPYEQYF. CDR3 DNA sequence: TGTGCCAGCAGTTTATGGAGCCTACATAGCGAGCCCAACCCCTACGAGCAGTACTTC.

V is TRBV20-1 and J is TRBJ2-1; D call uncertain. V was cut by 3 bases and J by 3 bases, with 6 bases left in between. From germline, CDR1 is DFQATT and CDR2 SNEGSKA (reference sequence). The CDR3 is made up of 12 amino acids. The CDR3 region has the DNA TGCAGTGCTAGCATCCTCTACAATGAGCAGTTCTTC. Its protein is CSASILYNEQFF.